This T cell receptor beta chain was captured by sequencing in a study of T cell responses to AZD1222 COVID-19 vaccine. Looking at the study overall: Pooling was applied to second doses at about 4 or about 12 weeks.

Whole-study findings and limits: At 160-218 and 743-854, vaccine-associated CD4 TCRs were dominant, and they spanned spike. Seropositive AZD1222 recipients at baseline numbered only five or six. Among the donors, most were white British and more were female, and clonal diversity was possibly underestimated.

Sequencing used immunoSEQ multiplex PCR; TCRdb keeps in-frame clones, though not all of them. The repertoire holds tens of thousands of clones, with 84% as singletons. The table lists this clone with a few counts. Its antigen is as yet unknown. The specimen comprised peripheral blood, sampled on day 0 of AZD1222 vaccination. This clonotype was obtained from an adult in good health.

CDR3 amino acids: CASSPIQGTEAFF. CDR3 DNA sequence: TGTGCCAGCAGCCCAATTCAGGGCACTGAAGCTTTCTTT. This rearrangement joins TRBV7-8 to TRBJ1-1; a possible D gene is TRBD1 (5 bases). The germline V gene encodes CDR1 SGHVS and CDR2 FQNEAQ. Trimming took off 5 bases at V and 4 bases at J, with 11 bases between the two ends. CDR3 size: 13 residues.